The 3 T cell receptor beta chains reported below all come from one sample, sequenced in a study of ipilimumab plus nivolumab after autologous stem cell transplantation. The repertoire was sequenced with immunoSEQ multiplex PCR; TCRdb's copy has only in-frame clones and lacks some. The sample lists just under 9,500 clones, 67% occurring once. This material consisted of PBMCs, taken in a trial of ipilimumab plus nivolumab as post-transplant consolidation. Receptors originate from a female donor with multiple myeloma.

The V call is TRBV4-2, the J call TRBJ1-6; 7 bases map to TRBD1. Trimming removed 2 bases from V and 5 bases from J; junction bases left unmatched: 6. Per germline, CDR1 LGHNA and CDR2 YNFKEQ. The CDR3 consists of 16 residues. The DNA for the CDR3 is TGTGCCAGCAGCCAAAGTGGGGGGACAGATAATTCACCCCTCCACTTT. This sequence encodes CASSQSGGTDNSPLHF.

This chain links TRBV28 with TRBJ1-4; 9 nucleotides agree with TRBD1. Trimming removed 6 bases from V and 6 bases from J; junction bases left unmatched: 8. This CDR3 spans 15 amino acids. CDR1 is MDHEN, CDR2 SYDVKM, per germline. The CDR3: CASRKNRGLYEKLFF. The CDR3 DNA reads TGTGCCAGCAGAAAGAACAGGGGGCTGTATGAAAAACTGTTTTTT.

The chain couples TRBV19 to TRBJ2-1; TRBD2 agrees at 11 bases. Per the germline V gene, CDR1 is LNHDA and CDR2 is SQIVND (reference sequence). This CDR3 has 12 residues. V was clipped by 9 bases and J by 13 bases; unmatched bases: 8. CDR3: CASTIAGGQQFF. Here the CDR3 DNA reads TGTGCCAGCACTATAGCGGGAGGGCAACAGTTCTTC.